Following are 14 T cell receptor beta chains from one sample sequenced in a study of T cells after yellow fever vaccination. One entry per CDR3 protein results from TCRdb running MiXCR on the 5' RACE reads. The data contain under 700,000 distinct CDR3 sequences, about a sixth of them singletons. This sample comprised PBMCs, obtained 5 days after the first yellow fever vaccination. The receptors were sampled from a man aged 18-30 years who received the YFV17D yellow fever vaccine.

Comments on this clonotype: A much larger clone lies a single base off, so this may be a read error. V usage is TRBV7-2 and J usage is TRBJ2-7, with D possibly TRBD1 on 6 matching bases. CDR3 length: 13 amino acids. Germline V lookup: CDR1 SGHTA, CDR2 FQGNSA. Trimming shortened V by 7 bases and J by 3 bases, and 13 bases separated the two germline ends. CDR3 amino acids: CASTLRDNYEQYF. CDR3 DNA: TGTGCCAGCACCCTCCGGGACAACTACGAGCAGTACTTC.

There are many counts of this clonotype. The V gene is TRBV3-1, the J gene TRBJ2-1; a possible D gene is TRBD1 (5 bases). CDR1 and CDR2 (germline): LGHDT, YNNKEL (reference sequence). V was trimmed by 5 bases and J by 0 bases, leaving 11 bases between them. This CDR3 spans 15 amino acids. CDR3 in amino acids: CASSNRQSSYNEQFF. The CDR3 DNA follows: TGTGCCAGCAGCAACAGACAGAGCTCCTACAATGAGCAGTTCTTC.

The chain combines TRBV5-1 with TRBJ1-1; possible D gene TRBD1, 5 bases. CDR1 SGHRS and CDR2 YFSETQ come from the germline V gene. Between the trimmed V and J ends, which lost 3 bases and 1 base, there was a span of 10 bases. The CDR3 is 14 residues long. The CDR3 here is CASSWGMANTEAFF. CDR3 coding DNA: TGCGCCAGCAGCTGGGGGATGGCGAACACTGAAGCTTTCTTT.

V and J are TRBV4-3 and TRBJ2-1, with 8 bases identical to TRBD2. V lost 7 bases to trimming and J lost 7 bases; unmatched junction nucleotides: 12. Germline lookup yields CDR1 LGHNA and CDR2 YSLEER. This CDR3 has 15 amino acids. CDR3 sequence reads: CASKKSGGARNEQFF. CDR3 DNA: TGCGCCAGCAAGAAATCCGGGGGGGCAAGGAATGAGCAGTTCTTC.

This clonotype was counted a few times. This rearrangement joins TRBV4-3 to TRBJ1-6; D unresolved. The CDR3 length is 17 residues. Trimming left V 4 bases short and J 0 bases short, with 13 bases between. From germline, CDR1 is LGHNA and CDR2 YSLEER. CDR3 DNA sequence: TGCGCCAGCAGCCCGTTCACTGGCAGCTCCTATAATTCACCCCTCCACTTT. This gives the protein CASSPFTGSSYNSPLHF.

This rearrangement joins TRBV4-1 to TRBJ2-1; D may correspond to TRBD1 or TRBD2 (5 bases each). The CDR3 sequence is 15 residues long. Trimming shortened V by 2 bases and J by 2 bases, and 10 bases separated the two germline ends. Germline loops: CDR1 MGHRA, CDR2 YSYEKL. The CDR3 coding sequence is TGCGCCAGCAGCCAACCGGGACCCCCCTACAATGAGCAGTTCTTC. Its translation: CASSQPGPPYNEQFF.

The sample holds a few counts of this clonotype. The rearrangement uses TRBV29-1 and TRBJ1-2; D may be TRBD1 (5 bases). Germline CDR1 reads SQVTM; CDR2 reads ANQGSEA. V was trimmed by 0 bases and J by 7 bases, leaving 15 bases between them. The CDR3 is made up of 14 amino acids. As DNA, the CDR3 is TGCAGCGTTGAAGAGTTGGCAGGGAATACTGGCTACACCTTC. Encoded protein: CSVEELAGNTGYTF.

The J gene is TRBJ2-5, the V gene TRBV7-3, with 7 bases aligning to TRBD2. Per germline, CDR1 SGHTA and CDR2 FQGTGA. The CDR3 spans 17 residues. V lost 1 base to trimming and J lost 4 bases; unmatched junction nucleotides: 12. The CDR3 DNA sequence: TGTGCCAGCAGCTTAAATTCCGCGGCGGGGGAGGGAGAGACCCAGTACTTC. Translation: CASSLNSAAGEGETQYF.

This clonotype has more than one count but fewer than ten. The V call is TRBV6-1, the J call TRBJ1-6; no clear D gene. CDR1 MNHNS and CDR2 SASEGT come from the germline V gene. The V end was cut by 7 bases, the J end by 9 bases, with 19 bases between. This CDR3 is 15 amino acids long. For the CDR3, the DNA is TGTGCCAGCACCTATAGGACTTACGAGGGTTCACCCCTCCACTTT. Protein sequence: CASTYRTYEGSPLHF.

The chain couples TRBV7-9 to TRBJ2-1; the D is unclear. V lost 2 bases, J lost 9 bases, and 11 bases lay in between. The CDR3 contains 13 residues. The V gene's germline CDR1 is SEHNR and CDR2 FQNEAQ (reference sequence). This CDR3 is CASSLTSQREQFF. CDR3 sequence (DNA): TGTGCCAGCAGCTTAACGTCCCAGCGTGAGCAGTTCTTC.

CDR3 DNA: TGTGCCAGCAGCAAAGGACAGGGAAAGGGCGGGGAGCTGTTTTTT. Residues: CASSKGQGKGGELFF. The V and J genes are TRBV7-3 and TRBJ2-2; 8 positions agree with TRBD1. CDR3 size: 15 residues. The junction had 9 bases not matched to a gene; V was cut back by 5 bases and J by 7 bases. The V gene's germline CDR1 is SGHTA and CDR2 FQGTGA.

This clonotype has just one count. CDR3 residues: CASSSSYRGRETQYF. CDR3 bases: TGTGCCAGCAGCTCATCATACAGGGGGCGAGAGACCCAGTACTTC. This sequence joins TRBV7-8 and TRBJ2-5; 9 bases agree with TRBD1. Germline V CDR1 and CDR2: SGHVS, FQNEAQ. The CDR3 consists of 15 residues. Losses at the gene ends were 4 bases for V and 4 bases for J; bases not matched to a gene: 7.

This clonotype was counted ten times or more. The chain combines TRBV5-1 with TRBJ2-3, with D uncertain. The V and J ends lost 0 bases and 2 bases respectively, with 7 bases between them. This CDR3 contains 14 residues. CDR1 and CDR2 (germline): SGHRS, YFSETQ. The CDR3 coding sequence is TGCGCCAGCAGCTTGGAGGGATCCACAGATACGCAGTATTTT. Its translation is CASSLEGSTDTQYF.

The chain's CDR3 is CASSPRDPRGYGYTF. The CDR3 DNA reads as TGTGCCAGCAGCCCGAGAGATCCCAGAGGCTATGGCTACACCTTC. The J gene is TRBJ1-2, the V gene TRBV3-1; D gene unclear. Germline V gene sequence: CDR1 LGHDT, CDR2 YNNKEL (reference sequence). The CDR3 runs to 15 residues. Trimming took 4 bases from V and 4 from J, leaving 16 bases between them.